The clone carrying this T cell receptor beta chain appeared a few times. The antigen is not known. The data were produced by immunoSEQ multiplex PCR, yet TCRdb's version contains in-frame clones alone and is incomplete. The sample yields tens of thousands of clones, 71% seen once. Each patient experienced a relapse that followed autologous stem cell transplantation, and brentuximab vedotin exposure varied. The best responses consisted of complete response, partial response or progressive disease. This specimen belongs to a study of PD-1 blockade in classical Hodgkin lymphoma. Germline loops: CDR1 SGDLS, CDR2 YYNGEE. There are 17 residues in the CDR3. Trimming stripped 0 bases from V and 0 bases from J, with 13 bases between. Notes on the study in general: Still unresolved is the cause of the repertoire differences, which may be disease activity or prior therapy.

Sequencing was performed on peripheral blood mononuclear cells (PBMCs), taken before the second cycle of nivolumab. The sequence derives from a human donor with classical Hodgkin lymphoma. The rearrangement joins TRBV9 to TRBJ1-3, with no clear D. Written as DNA, the CDR3 is TGTGCCAGCAGCGTAGTTGGAAGCAAGAGCTCTGGAAACACCATATATTTT. Its protein is CASSVVGSKSSGNTIYF.